This T cell receptor beta chain is drawn from a study of blood T cell repertoires in COVID-19. This CDR3 contains 14 residues. Germline CDR1 is LGHNA and CDR2 is YNFKEQ. V lost 0 bases and J lost 0, with 5 bases in between. Generated by immunoSEQ multiplex PCR, the TCRdb table keeps only in-frame clones and is missing some. The data contain approximately 77,000 clones, 88% of them seen just once; the ten biggest clones take up approximately 6.7%. Sample: peripheral blood. The sequence was collected from a woman older than 75 with acute or convalescent COVID-19. The rearrangement uses TRBV4-2 and TRBJ1-1; D call uncertain. CDR3 loop: CASSQESMNTEAFF. CDR3 nucleotides: TGTGCCAGCAGCCAAGAATCAATGAACACTGAAGCTTTCTTT.